This T cell receptor beta chain was identified in a study of cytomegalovirus exposure and HLA in healthy donors (dated by TCRdb to 2015 to 2018). Turning to the overall study: The roughly 670 repertoires of the first cohort and the 120 or so validation repertoires were produced on the same platform, according to a later analysis. The study aimed to test whether signatures of past pathogen exposure could be identified by cataloging public T cell receptors. Besides the first cohort of 666 subjects, a separate validation cohort made up of over a hundred different subjects was used. To predict cytomegalovirus infection status, the study combined high-throughput TCR immunosequencing, statistical association of individual TCRs with disease status, and machine learning. Results and caveats for the whole study, not just this receptor: The classifier was reported to diagnose cytomegalovirus status with high specificity and sensitivity in both the original and validation cohorts. Subsequent analysis determined that TCRs grouped into clusters in the first cohort also showed a tendency toward co-occurrence across the 120 or so validation repertoires, and approximately 94% of cluster scores exceeded 0. While some public TCRs were present in many individuals, most TCR sequences turned up only very rarely across donors. A total of about 180 TCR beta chains were listed by the study as associated with cytomegalovirus. Three of the identified cytomegalovirus-associated TCR beta chains were confirmed in vitro to be specific for cytomegalovirus antigens. A later analysis had no HLA typing for the validation cohort, so co-occurrence there was scored across all 120 or so repertoires. The authors suggested that the approach could potentially be generalized to other disease states and immunological phenotypes.

V was cut back by 0 bases and J by 4 bases, leaving a gap of 4 bases between them. The CDR3 starts with the cysteine, ends with the phenylalanine, and has 13 residues. The CDR3 DNA has 39 bases and is translated from base 1. The germline V gene gives CDR1 as SNHLY and CDR2 as FYNNEI. Points on this clone: The antigen it binds to is not known. The input lacks base qualities; no much larger clone sits a single base away.

The library was made by the immunoSEQ multiplex PCR assay. As for how the authors treated the data: A statistical classification framework was built to diagnose cytomegalovirus status from the catalog of TCR beta chain sequences. Sourced from immuneACCESS, this table was stored by TCRdb with only in-frame sequences that have V and J called. A share of the clones is absent; for the studies checked, an unresolved V gene accounts for under half, and the remainder has no known explanation. The V and J calls and clone size come from that table; D and trimming were worked out from the DNA. This sample comprises 150,000 to 200,000 clones, about four fifths of them detected only once. Of the sample, around 7% falls within the top ten clones. Donors formed part of the validation cohort, which comprised about 120 subjects and was distinct from the first cohort of under 850 subjects.

The chain was built from TRBV2 and TRBJ2-4, with the D gene uncertain. The sequence derives from a man between 18 and 35 years old in good health and CMV-seropositive. Input material: PBMCs. At the DNA level, the sequence is TGTGCCAGCAGTGAAGCTAGTAAAAACATTCAGTACTTC. Translated, this is CASSEASKNIQYF. The reference TRBV2 and TRBJ2-4 proteins fill in what lies around the CDR3, so the full variable domain reads EPEVTQTPSHQVTQMGQEVILRCVPISNHLYFYWYRQILGQKVEFLVSFYNNEISEKSEIFDDQFSVERPDGSNFTLKIRSTKLEDSAMYFCASSEASKNIQYFGAGTRLSVL.